This T cell receptor beta chain was obtained from a study of cytomegalovirus exposure and HLA in healthy donors. The PCR was carried out with 60 Vbeta primers and 13 Jbeta primers. Only in-frame clones appear in the TCRdb table, and some are missing; sequencing was by immunoSEQ multiplex PCR. The table includes approximately 100,000 clones, 79% detected once. Points on this clone: Its matching antigen is unknown.

The trim removed 6 bases at V and 4 bases at J, leaving 6 bases unmatched. Per germline, CDR1 SNHLY and CDR2 FYNNEI. This CDR3 spans 15 amino acids. Study-level findings and limits: Previously analyzed data showed that most TCR beta V segments were productive at a frequency of about 90% or about 30%. Immune exposure information available was restricted to CMV serostatus. Rare TCR sequences predominated, though certain public TCRs were found in many donors.

J is TRBJ2-1 and V is TRBV2, with 10 bases matching TRBD2. The receptor was derived from a female donor in good health and CMV-seropositive. Sequences were obtained from PBMCs. The DNA of the CDR3 is TGTGCCAGCAGCGTTAGGACTAGCGGATACAATGAGCAGTTCTTC. Translated: CASSVRTSGYNEQFF. Using reference TRBV2 and TRBJ2-1 for the parts outside the CDR3, the full variable domain is EPEVTQTPSHQVTQMGQEVILRCVPISNHLYFYWYRQILGQKVEFLVSFYNNEISEKSEIFDDQFSVERPDGSNFTLKIRSTKLEDSAMYFCASSVRTSGYNEQFFGPGTRLTVL.